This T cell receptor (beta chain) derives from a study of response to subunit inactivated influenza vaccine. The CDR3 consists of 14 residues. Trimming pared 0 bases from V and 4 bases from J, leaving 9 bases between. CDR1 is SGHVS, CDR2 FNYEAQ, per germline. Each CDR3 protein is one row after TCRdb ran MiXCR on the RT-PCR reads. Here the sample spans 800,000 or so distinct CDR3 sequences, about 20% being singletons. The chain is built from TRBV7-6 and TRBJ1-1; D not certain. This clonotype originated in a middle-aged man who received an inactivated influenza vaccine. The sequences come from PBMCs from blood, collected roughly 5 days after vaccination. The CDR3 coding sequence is TGTGCCAGCAGCTTAGCAGCCCAGAGCACTGAAGCTTTCTTT. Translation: CASSLAAQSTEAFF.